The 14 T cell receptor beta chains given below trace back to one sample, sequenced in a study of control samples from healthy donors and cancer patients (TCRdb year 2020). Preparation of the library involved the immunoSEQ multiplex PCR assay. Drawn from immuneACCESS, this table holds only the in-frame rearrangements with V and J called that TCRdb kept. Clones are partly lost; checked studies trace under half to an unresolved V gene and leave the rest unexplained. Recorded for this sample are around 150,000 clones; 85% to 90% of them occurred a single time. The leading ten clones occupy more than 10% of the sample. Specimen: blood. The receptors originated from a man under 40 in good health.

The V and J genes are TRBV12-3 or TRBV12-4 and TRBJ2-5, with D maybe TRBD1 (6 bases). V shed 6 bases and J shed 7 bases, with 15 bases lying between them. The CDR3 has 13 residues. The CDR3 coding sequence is TGTGCCAGCAGCGTCAGGGGTCAGGGGACCCAGTACTTC. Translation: CASSVRGQGTQYF.

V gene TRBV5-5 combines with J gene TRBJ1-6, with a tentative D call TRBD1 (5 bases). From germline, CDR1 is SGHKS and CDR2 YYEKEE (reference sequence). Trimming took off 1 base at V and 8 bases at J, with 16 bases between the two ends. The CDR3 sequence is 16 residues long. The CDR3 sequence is CASSLFFGRVDSPLHF. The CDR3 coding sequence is TGTGCCAGCAGCTTGTTTTTCGGCAGGGTTGATTCACCCCTCCACTTT. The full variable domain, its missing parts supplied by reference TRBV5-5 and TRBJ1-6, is DAGVTQSPTHLIKTRGQQVTLRCSPISGHKSVSWYQQVLGQGPQFIFQYYEKEERGRGNFPDRFSARQFPNYSSELNVNALLLGDSALYLCASSLFFGRVDSPLHFGNGTRLTVT.

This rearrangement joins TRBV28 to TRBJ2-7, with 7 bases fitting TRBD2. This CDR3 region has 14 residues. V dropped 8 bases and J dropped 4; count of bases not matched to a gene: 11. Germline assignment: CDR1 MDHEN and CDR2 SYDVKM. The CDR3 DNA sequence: TGTGCCAGCTGTGCGGGAGTAAGGAATTACGAGCAGTACTTC. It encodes CASCAGVRNYEQYF. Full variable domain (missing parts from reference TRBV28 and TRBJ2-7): DVKVTQSSRYLVKRTGEKVFLECVQDMDHENMFWYRQDPGLGLRLIYFSYDVKMKEKGDIPEGYSVSREKKERFSLILESASTNQTSMYLCASCAGVRNYEQYFGPGTRLTVT.

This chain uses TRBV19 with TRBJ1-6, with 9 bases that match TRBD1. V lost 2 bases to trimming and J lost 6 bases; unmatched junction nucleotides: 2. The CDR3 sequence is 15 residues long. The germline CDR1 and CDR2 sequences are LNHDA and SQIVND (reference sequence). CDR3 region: CASSIRTGVNSPLHF. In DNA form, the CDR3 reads TGTGCCAGTAGTATACGGACAGGGGTTAATTCACCCCTCCACTTT.

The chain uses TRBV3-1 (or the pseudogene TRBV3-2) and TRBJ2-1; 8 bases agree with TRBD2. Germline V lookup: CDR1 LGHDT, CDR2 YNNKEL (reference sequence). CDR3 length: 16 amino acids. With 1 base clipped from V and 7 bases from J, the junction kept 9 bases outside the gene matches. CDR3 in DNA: TGTGCCAGCAGCCAAGTCCTAGCGGGCCTTTCAAATGAGCAGTTCTTC. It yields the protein CASSQVLAGLSNEQFF.

Here the CDR3 DNA reads TGCGCCAGCGGCACAGGGGTAAACACCATATATTTT. It is translated as CASGTGVNTIYF. The chain carries TRBV10-2 and TRBJ1-3, with 7 nucleotides matching TRBD1. With 8 bases clipped from V and 6 bases from J, the junction kept 4 bases outside the gene matches. The germline V gene has CDR1 WSHSY and CDR2 SAAADI. This CDR3 contains 12 residues.

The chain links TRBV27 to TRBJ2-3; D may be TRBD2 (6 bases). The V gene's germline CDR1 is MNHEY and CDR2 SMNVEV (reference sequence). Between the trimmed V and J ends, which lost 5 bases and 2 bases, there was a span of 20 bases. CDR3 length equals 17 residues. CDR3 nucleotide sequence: TGTGCCAGCAGTCACTCGGGACTCAAACTCATCACAGATACGCAGTATTTT. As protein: CASSHSGLKLITDTQYF.

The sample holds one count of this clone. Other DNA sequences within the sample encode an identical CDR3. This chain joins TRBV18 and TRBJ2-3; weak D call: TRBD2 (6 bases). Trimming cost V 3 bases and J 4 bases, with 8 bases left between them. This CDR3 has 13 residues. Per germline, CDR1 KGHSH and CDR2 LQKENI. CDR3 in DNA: TGTGCCAGCTCACCTCCGGGAGCAGATACGCAGTATTTT. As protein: CASSPPGADTQYF.

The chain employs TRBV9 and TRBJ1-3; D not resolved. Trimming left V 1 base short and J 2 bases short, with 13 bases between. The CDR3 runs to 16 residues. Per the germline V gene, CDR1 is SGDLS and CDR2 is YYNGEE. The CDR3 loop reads CASSVSGRQPGNTIYF. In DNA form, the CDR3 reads TGTGCCAGCAGCGTATCCGGGAGACAACCTGGAAACACCATATATTTT.

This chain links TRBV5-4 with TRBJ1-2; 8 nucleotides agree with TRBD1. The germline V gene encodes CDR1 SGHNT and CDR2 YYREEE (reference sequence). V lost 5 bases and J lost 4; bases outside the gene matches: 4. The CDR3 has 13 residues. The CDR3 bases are TGTGCCAGCAGGCCTCAGGGGGCCTATGGCTACACCTTC. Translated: CASRPQGAYGYTF.

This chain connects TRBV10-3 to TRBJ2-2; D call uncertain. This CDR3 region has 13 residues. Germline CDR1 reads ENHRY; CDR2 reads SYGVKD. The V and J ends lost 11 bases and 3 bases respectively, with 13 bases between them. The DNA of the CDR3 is TGTGCCTCTAGGGTGGGCGACACCGGGGAGCTGTTTTTT. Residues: CASRVGDTGELFF.

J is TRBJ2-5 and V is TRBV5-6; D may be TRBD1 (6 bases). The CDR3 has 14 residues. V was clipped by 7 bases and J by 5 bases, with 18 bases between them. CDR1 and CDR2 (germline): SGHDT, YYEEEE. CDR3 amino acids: CASATGTQGETQYF. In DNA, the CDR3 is TGTGCCAGCGCCACCGGGACCCAGGGGGAGACCCAGTACTTC.

In nucleotides, the CDR3 is TGCGCCAGCAGCTTTGGTGGGACGTTGAGCGAGCAGTACTTC. Protein product: CASSFGGTLSEQYF. The J gene is TRBJ2-7, the V gene TRBV5-1; D could derive from TRBD1 or TRBD2 (5 bases each). The CDR3 runs 14 residues. Trimming took 2 bases from V and 6 from J, leaving 15 bases between them. CDR1 and CDR2 (germline): SGHRS, YFSETQ.

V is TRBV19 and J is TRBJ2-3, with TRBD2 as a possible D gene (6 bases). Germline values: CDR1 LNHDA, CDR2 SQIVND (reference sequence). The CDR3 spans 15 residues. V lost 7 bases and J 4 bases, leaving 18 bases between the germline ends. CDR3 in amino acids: CASKGTGGIPDTQYF. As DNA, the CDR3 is TGTGCCAGTAAGGGTACCGGAGGGATACCAGATACGCAGTATTTT.